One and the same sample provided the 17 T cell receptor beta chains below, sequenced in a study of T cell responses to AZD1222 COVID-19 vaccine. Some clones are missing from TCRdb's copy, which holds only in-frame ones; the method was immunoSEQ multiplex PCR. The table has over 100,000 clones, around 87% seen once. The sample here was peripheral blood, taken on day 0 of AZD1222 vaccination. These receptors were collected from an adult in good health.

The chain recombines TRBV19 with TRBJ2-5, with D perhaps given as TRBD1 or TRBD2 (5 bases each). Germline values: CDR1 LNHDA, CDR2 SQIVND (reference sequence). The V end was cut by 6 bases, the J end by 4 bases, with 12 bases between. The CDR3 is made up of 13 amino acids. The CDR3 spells CASREGGGETQYF. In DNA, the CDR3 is TGTGCCAGTAGAGAGGGTGGGGGAGAGACCCAGTACTTC.

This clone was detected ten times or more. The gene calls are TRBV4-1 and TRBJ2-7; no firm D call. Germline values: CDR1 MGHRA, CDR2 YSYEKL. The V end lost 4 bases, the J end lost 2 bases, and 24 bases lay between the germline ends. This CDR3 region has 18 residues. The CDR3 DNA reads TGCGCCAGCAGCCTTGGTCCTCAATCGGTCCTTAGGCCCTACGAGCAGTACTTC. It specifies CASSLGPQSVLRPYEQYF.

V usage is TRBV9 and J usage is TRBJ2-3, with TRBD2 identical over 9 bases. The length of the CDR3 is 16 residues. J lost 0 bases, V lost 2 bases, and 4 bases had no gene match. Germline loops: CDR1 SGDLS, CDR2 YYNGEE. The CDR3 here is CASSVRLAASTDTQYF. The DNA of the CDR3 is TGTGCCAGCAGCGTCCGACTAGCGGCCAGCACAGATACGCAGTATTTT.

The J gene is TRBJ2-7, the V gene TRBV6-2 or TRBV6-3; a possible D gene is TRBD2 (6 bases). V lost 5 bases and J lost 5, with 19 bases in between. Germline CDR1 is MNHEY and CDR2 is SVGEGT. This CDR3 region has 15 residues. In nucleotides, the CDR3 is TGTGCCAGCAGTCCGGGACTGGAAAGGGCCGACGAGCAGTACTTC. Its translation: CASSPGLERADEQYF.

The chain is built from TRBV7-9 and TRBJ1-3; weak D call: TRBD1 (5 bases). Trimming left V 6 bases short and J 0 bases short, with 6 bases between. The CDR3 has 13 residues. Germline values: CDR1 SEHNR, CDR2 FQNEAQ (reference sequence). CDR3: CASRRGSGNTIYF. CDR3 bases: TGTGCCAGCAGGAGGGGCTCTGGAAACACCATATATTTT.

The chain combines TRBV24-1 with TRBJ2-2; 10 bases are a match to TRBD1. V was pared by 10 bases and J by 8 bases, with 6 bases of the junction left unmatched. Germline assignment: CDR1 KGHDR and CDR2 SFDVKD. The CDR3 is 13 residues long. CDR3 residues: CATRQGAGGELFF. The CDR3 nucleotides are TGTGCCACTCGACAGGGGGCAGGTGGGGAGCTGTTTTTT.

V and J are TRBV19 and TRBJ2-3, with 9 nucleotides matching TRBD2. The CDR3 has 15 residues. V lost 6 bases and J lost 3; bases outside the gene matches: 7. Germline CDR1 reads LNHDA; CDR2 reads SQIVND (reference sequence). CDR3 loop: CASRVAGAETDTQYF. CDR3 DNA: TGTGCCAGTAGGGTAGCGGGGGCCGAAACAGATACGCAGTATTTT. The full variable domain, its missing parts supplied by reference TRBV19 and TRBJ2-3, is DGGITQSPKYLFRKEGQNVTLSCEQNLNHDAMYWYRQDPGQGLRLIYYSQIVNDFQKGDIAEGYSVSREKKESFPLTVTSAQKNPTAFYLCASRVAGAETDTQYFGPGTRLTVL.

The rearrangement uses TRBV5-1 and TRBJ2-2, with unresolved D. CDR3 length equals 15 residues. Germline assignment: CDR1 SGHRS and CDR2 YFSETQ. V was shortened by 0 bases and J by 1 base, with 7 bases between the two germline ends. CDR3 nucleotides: TGCGCCAGCAGCTTGGCCTCTATGAACACCGGGGAGCTGTTTTTT. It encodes CASSLASMNTGELFF.

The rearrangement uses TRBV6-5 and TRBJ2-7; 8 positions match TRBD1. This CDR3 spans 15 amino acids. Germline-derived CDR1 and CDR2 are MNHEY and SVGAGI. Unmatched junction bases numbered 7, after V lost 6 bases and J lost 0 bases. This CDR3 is CASRQGQVSSYEQYF. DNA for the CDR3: TGTGCCAGCAGACAGGGACAGGTCAGCTCCTACGAGCAGTACTTC.

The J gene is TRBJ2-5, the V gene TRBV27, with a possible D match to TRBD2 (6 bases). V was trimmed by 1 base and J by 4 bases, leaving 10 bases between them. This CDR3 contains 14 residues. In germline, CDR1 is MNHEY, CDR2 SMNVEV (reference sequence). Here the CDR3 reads CASSLLSAGETQYF. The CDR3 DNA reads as TGTGCCAGCAGTTTATTATCAGCGGGAGAGACCCAGTACTTC.

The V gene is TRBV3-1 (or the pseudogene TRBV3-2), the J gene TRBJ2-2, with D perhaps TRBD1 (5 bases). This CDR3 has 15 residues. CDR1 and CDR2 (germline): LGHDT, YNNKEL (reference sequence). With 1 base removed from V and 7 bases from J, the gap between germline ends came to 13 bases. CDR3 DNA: TGTGCCAGCAGCCAAGGGACGCAGGGCCGCGGGGAGCTGTTTTTT. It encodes CASSQGTQGRGELFF.

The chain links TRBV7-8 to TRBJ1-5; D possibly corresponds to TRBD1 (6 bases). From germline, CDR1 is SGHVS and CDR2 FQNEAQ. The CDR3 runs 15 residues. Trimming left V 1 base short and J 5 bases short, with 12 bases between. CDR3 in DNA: TGTGCCAGCAGCTTAGGCTCAGGGGTCGATCAGCCCCAGCATTTT. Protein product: CASSLGSGVDQPQHF. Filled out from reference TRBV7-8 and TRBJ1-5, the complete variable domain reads GAGVSQSPRYKVAKRGQDVALRCDPISGHVSLFWYQQALGQGPEFLTYFQNEAQLDKSGLPSDRFFAERPEGSVSTLKIQRTQQEDSAVYLCASSLGSGVDQPQHFGDGTRLSIL.

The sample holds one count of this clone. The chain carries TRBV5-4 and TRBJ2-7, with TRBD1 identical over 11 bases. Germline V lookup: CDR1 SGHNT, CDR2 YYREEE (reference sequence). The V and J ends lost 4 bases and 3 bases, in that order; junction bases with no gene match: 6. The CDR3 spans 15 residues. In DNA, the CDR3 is TGTGCCAGCAGCCCGGACAGGGGGCGCGACTACGAGCAGTACTTC. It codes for CASSPDRGRDYEQYF.

CDR3 coding DNA: TGCACCAGCAGCCAAGAAATAGGGCGATCCTACGAGCAGTACTTC. Encoded protein: CTSSQEIGRSYEQYF. The chain links TRBV1 to TRBJ2-7. TRBV1 is described as a pseudogene. There are 15 residues in the CDR3.

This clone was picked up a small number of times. Here the CDR3 reads CASSQGGTSFPTDTQYF. CDR3 DNA sequence: TGTGCCAGCAGCCAGGGGGGCACTTCTTTCCCCACAGATACGCAGTATTTT. The V gene is TRBV4-2, the J gene TRBJ2-3; either TRBD1 or TRBD2 may fit D (6 bases each). The V gene's germline CDR1 is LGHNA and CDR2 YNFKEQ. The CDR3 is 17 amino acids. Trimming left V 3 bases short and J 2 bases short, with 18 bases between.

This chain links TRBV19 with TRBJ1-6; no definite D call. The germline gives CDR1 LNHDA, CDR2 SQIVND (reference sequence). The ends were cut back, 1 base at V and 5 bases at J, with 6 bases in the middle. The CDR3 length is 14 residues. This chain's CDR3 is CASSIGRNNSPLHF. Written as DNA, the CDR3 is TGTGCCAGTAGTATAGGGCGGAATAATTCACCCCTCCACTTT.

The CDR3 coding sequence is TGCGCCAGCAGTGACGGCGGATCTACAGATACGCAGTATTTT. It codes for CASSDGGSTDTQYF. The gene calls are TRBV10-2 and TRBJ2-3; D remains ambiguous. This CDR3 contains 14 residues. The V and J ends lost 3 bases and 3 bases respectively, with 10 bases between them. The V gene's germline CDR1 is WSHSY and CDR2 SAAADI.